This T cell receptor (beta chain) came from a study of CD8+ T cells in alopecia areata. Treatment: oral pan-JAK inhibitor, 5-10 mg twice daily. After isolation, RNA underwent reverse transcription to generate cDNA as the sequencing template. TCRdb's table, derived via immunoSEQ multiplex PCR, lists solely in-frame clones and lacks some. The profile shows 110,000 or so clones, roughly 58% of them singletons. The sequence was collected from a human donor with alopecia areata. The source was CD8+ T cells sorted from blood, collected at week 4, from a patient treated with tofacitinib.

This CDR3 reads CATGSSPLHF. The CDR3, as DNA: TGCGCCACCGGGAGTTCACCCCTCCACTTT. The chain uses TRBV23-1 and TRBJ1-6; D gene unclear. TRBV23-1 is an ORF for which the function is uncertain. The CDR3 runs 10 residues. V was shortened by 10 bases and J by 9 bases, with 7 bases between the two germline ends.